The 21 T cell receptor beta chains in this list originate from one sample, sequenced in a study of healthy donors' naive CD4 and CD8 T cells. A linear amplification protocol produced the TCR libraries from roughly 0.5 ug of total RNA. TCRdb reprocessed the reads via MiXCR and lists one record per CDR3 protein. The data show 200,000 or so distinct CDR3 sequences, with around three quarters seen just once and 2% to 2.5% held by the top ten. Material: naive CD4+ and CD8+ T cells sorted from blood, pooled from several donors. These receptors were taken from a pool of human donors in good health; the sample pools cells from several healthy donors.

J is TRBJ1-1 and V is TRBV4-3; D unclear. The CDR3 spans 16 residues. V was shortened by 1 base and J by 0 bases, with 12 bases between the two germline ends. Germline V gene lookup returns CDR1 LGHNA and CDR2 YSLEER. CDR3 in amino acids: CASSQGARRMNTEAFF. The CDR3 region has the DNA TGCGCCAGCAGCCAAGGGGCCAGGCGGATGAACACTGAAGCTTTCTTT.

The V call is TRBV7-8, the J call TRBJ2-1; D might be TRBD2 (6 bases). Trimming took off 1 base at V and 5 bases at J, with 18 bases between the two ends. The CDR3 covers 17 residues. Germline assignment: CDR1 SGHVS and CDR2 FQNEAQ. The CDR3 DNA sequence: TGTGCCAGCAGCTTAGACCATCCGGGGAGGATGAACAATGAGCAGTTCTTC. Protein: CASSLDHPGRMNNEQFF.

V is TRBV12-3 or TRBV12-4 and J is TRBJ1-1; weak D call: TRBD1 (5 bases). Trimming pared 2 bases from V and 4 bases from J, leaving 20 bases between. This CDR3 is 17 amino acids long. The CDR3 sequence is CASSLLVGGAAGTEAFF. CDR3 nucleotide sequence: TGTGCCAGCAGTTTATTGGTGGGCGGGGCGGCCGGCACTGAAGCTTTCTTT.

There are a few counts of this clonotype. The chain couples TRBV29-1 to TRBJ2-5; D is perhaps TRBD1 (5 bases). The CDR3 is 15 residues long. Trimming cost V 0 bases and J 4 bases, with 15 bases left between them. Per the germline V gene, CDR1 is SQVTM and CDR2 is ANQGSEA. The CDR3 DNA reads TGCAGCGTTGAAGACCCCCTGGCAGGGATAGAGACCCAGTACTTC. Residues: CSVEDPLAGIETQYF.

CDR3 sequence: CSVGVVSVGDTQYF. DNA of the CDR3: TGCAGCGTTGGGGTGGTAAGCGTCGGAGATACGCAGTATTTT. V usage is TRBV29-1 and J usage is TRBJ2-3; unclear D gene. V shed 4 bases and J shed 5 bases, with 16 bases lying between them. Germline V gene data show CDR1 as SQVTM and CDR2 as ANQGSEA. The CDR3 contains 14 residues.

CDR3 in DNA: TGCAGCGTTGATGGGGCAACTAGTGAAGCTTTCTTT. Amino acid sequence: CSVDGATSEAFF. The genes are TRBV29-1 and TRBJ1-1, with D possibly matching TRBD1 (5 bases). V was pared by 3 bases and J by 7 bases, with 12 bases between. The germline CDR1 and CDR2 sequences are SQVTM and ANQGSEA. This CDR3 spans 12 amino acids.

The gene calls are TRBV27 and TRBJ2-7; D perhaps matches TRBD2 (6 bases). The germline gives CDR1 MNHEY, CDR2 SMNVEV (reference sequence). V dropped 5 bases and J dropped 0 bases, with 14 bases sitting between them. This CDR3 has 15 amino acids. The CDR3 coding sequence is TGTGCCAGCAGTCGGGACTCTCTTCCCTCCTACGAGCAGTACTTC. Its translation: CASSRDSLPSYEQYF.

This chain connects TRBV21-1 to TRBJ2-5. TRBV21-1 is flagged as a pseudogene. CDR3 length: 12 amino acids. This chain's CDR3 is CASSKCGETQYF. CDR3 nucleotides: TGTGCCAGCAGCAAATGCGGTGAGACCCAGTACTTC.

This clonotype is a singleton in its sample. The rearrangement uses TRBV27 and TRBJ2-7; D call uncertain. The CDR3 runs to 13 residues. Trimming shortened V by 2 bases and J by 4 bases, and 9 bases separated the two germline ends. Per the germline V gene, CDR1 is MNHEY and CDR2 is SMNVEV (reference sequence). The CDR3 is CASSLKGRYEQYF. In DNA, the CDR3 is TGTGCCAGCAGTTTAAAGGGCAGGTACGAGCAGTACTTC.

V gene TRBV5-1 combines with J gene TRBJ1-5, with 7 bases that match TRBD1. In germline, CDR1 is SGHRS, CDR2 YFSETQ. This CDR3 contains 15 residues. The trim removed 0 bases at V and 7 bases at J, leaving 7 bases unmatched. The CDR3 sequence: CASSLDRGAGQPQHF. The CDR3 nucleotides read TGCGCCAGCAGCTTGGACAGGGGTGCTGGCCAGCCCCAGCATTTT.

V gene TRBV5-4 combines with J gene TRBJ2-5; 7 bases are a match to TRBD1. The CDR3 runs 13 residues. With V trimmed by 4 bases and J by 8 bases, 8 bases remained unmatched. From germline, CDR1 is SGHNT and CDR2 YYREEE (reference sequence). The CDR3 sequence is CASSKGQSETQYF. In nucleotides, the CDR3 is TGTGCCAGCAGCAAGGGACAGTCAGAAACCCAGTACTTC.

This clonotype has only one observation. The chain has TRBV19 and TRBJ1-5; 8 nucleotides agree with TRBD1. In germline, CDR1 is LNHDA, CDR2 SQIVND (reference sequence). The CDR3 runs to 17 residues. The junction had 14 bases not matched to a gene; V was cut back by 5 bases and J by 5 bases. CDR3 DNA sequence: TGTGCCAGTAGTCTCCCGGAAGGGACAGGTACCGATCAGCCCCAGCATTTT. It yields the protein CASSLPEGTGTDQPQHF.

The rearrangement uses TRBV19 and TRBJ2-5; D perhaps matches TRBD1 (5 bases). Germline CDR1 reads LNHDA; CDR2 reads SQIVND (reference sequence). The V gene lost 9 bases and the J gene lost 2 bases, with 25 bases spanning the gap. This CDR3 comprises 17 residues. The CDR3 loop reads CARRDRVELMEQETQYF. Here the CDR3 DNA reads TGTGCCAGGAGAGACAGAGTGGAGTTGATGGAACAAGAGACCCAGTACTTC.

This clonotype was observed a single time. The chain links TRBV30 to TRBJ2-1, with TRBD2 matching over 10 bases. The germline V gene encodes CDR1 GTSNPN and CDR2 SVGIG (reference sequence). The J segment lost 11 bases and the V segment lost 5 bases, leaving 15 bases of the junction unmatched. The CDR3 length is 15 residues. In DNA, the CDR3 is TGTGCCTGGTTTTCGGGGACTAGCGCGTTTAATAAGCAGTTCTTC. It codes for CAWFSGTSAFNKQFF.

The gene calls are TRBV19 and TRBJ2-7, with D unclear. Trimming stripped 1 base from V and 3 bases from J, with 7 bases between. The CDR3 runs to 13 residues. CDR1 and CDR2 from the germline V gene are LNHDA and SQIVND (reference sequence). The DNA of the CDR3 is TGTGCCAGTAGTATAGGACTGATCTACGAGCAGTACTTC. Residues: CASSIGLIYEQYF.

The CDR3 region is CSARGWRADTQYF. CDR3 nucleotide sequence: TGCAGTGCTAGGGGGTGGCGTGCAGATACGCAGTATTTT. The chain is built from TRBV20-1 and TRBJ2-3; D unresolved. The V gene lost 3 bases and the J gene lost 4 bases, with 11 bases spanning the gap. CDR1 DFQATT and CDR2 SNEGSKA come from the germline V gene (reference sequence). There are 13 residues in the CDR3.

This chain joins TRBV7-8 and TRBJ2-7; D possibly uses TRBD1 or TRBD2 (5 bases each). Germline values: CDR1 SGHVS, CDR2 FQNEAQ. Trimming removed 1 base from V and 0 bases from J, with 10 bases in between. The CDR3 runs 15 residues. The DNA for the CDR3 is TGTGCCAGCAGCTTAGAGCCAGGGAGCTCCTACGAGCAGTACGTC. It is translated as CASSLEPGSSYEQYV.

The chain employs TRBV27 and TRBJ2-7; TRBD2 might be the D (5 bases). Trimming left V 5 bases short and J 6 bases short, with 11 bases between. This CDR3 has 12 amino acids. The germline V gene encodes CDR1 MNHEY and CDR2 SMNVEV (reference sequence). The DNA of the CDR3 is TGTGCCAGCAGTAACAGCGCGGGCGAGCAGTACTTC. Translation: CASSNSAGEQYF.

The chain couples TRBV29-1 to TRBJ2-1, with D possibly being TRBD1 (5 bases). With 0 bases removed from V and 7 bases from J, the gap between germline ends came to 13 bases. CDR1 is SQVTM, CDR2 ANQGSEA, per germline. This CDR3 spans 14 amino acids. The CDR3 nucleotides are TGCAGCGTTGAAGAACTACTACAGGATAATGAGCAGTTCTTC. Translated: CSVEELLQDNEQFF.

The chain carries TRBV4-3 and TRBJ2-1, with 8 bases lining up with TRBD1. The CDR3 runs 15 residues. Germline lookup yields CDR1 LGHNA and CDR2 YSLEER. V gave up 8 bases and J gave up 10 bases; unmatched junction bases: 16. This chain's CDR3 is CASGFRDRTLGEQFF. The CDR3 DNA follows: TGCGCCAGCGGATTCCGGGACAGGACCCTCGGGGAGCAGTTCTTC.

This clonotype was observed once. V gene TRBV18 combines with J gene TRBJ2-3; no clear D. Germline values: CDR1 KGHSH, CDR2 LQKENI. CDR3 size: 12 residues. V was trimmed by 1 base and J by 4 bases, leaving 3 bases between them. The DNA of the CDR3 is TGTGCCAGCTCACCACAGGCAGATACGCAGTATTTT. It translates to CASSPQADTQYF.